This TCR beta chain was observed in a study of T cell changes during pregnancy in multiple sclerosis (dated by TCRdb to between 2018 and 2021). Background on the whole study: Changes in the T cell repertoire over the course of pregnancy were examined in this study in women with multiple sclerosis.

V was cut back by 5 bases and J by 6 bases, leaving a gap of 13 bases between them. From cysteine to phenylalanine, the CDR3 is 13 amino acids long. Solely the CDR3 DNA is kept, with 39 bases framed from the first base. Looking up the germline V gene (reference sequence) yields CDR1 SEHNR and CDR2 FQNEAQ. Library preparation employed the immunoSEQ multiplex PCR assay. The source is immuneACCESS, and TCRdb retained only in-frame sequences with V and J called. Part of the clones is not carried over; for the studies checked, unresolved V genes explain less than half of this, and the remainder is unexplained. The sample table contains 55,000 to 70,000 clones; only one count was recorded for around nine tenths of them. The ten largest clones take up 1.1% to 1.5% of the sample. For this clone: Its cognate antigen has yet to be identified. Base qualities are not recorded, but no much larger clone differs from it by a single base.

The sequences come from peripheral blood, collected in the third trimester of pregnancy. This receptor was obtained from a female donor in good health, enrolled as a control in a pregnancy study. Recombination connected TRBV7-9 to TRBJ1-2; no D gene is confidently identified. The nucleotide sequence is TGTGCCAGCAGCCTATTCACGACTAATGGCTACACCTTC. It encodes CASSLFTTNGYTF.